The 16 T cell receptor beta chains reported below all come from one sample, sequenced in a study of blood T cell repertoires in COVID-19. Clones were sequenced by immunoSEQ multiplex PCR, and TCRdb holds only the in-frame ones, with some missing. The profile shows 150,000 or so clones, roughly nine tenths of them singletons. The sequencing sample was made of peripheral blood. The receptors here all came from a woman aged 70-85 years with COVID-19, enrolled during active disease.

This chain joins TRBV4-2 and TRBJ1-1; 10 nucleotides align to TRBD1. The germline CDR1 and CDR2 sequences are LGHNA and YNFKEQ. CDR3 length: 17 residues. The J segment lost 0 bases and the V segment lost 4 bases, leaving 8 bases of the junction unmatched. The DNA for the CDR3 is TGTGCCAGCAGCCTTAGGGACAGGGGAACGGTGAACACTGAAGCTTTCTTT. It encodes CASSLRDRGTVNTEAFF.

The chain employs TRBV5-1 and TRBJ1-6; TRBD1 matches 10 bases. Trimming took 3 bases from V and 9 from J; bases not matched to a gene: 6. The CDR3 runs to 15 residues. CDR1 SGHRS and CDR2 YFSETQ come from the germline V gene. The CDR3 DNA reads as TGCGCCAGCAGCTCGTCGGGACAGGGGAGTTCACCCCTCCACTTT. Translation gives CASSSSGQGSSPLHF.

V and J are TRBV27 and TRBJ1-1, with no clear D. The CDR3 has 14 amino acids. The germline V gene has CDR1 MNHEY and CDR2 SMNVEV (reference sequence). Trimming pared 3 bases from V and 1 base from J, leaving 9 bases between. The CDR3 here is CASSLPRGNTEAFF. For the CDR3, the DNA is TGTGCCAGCAGTTTGCCTCGGGGGAACACTGAAGCTTTCTTT.

The J gene is TRBJ2-7, the V gene TRBV19; 11 nucleotides align to TRBD2. With 9 bases clipped from V and 3 bases from J, the junction kept 1 base outside the gene matches. The germline V gene encodes CDR1 LNHDA and CDR2 SQIVND (reference sequence). This CDR3 comprises 12 residues. The CDR3 sequence: CASGTSGYEQYF. The DNA for the CDR3 is TGTGCCAGCGGGACTAGCGGCTACGAGCAGTACTTC.

The chain has TRBV5-6 and TRBJ2-1, with 7 bases fitting TRBD1. CDR3 length: 15 amino acids. Germline loops: CDR1 SGHDT, CDR2 YYEEEE. V shed 0 bases and J 9 bases; nucleotides not matched to a gene: 9. CDR3 in DNA: TGTGCCAGCAGCTTGGTAGGGAGACAGGGTATTGAGCAGTTCTTC. It encodes CASSLVGRQGIEQFF. Drawing the rest from reference TRBV5-6 and TRBJ2-1, the complete variable domain is DAGVTQSPTHLIKTRGQQVTLRCSPKSGHDTVSWYQQALGQGPQFIFQYYEEEERQRGNFPDRFSGHQFPNYSSELNVNALLLGDSALYLCASSLVGRQGIEQFFGPGTRLTVL.

CDR3 residues: CSVDTVTNYGYTF. The CDR3 DNA follows: TGCAGCGTTGACACGGTAACTAACTATGGCTACACCTTC. The chain combines TRBV29-1 with TRBJ1-2; D remains ambiguous. Trimming stripped 3 bases from V and 0 bases from J, with 8 bases between. The CDR3 spans 13 residues. CDR1 is SQVTM, CDR2 ANQGSEA, per germline.

The rearrangement joins TRBV4-1 to TRBJ2-1; 12 bases agree with TRBD2. This CDR3 region has 16 residues. Germline-derived CDR1 and CDR2 are MGHRA and YSYEKL. Trimming took 4 bases from V and 4 from J; bases not matched to a gene: 5. The CDR3 DNA reads TGCGCCAGCAGCCGGACTAGCGGGGACCCTTACAATGAGCAGTTCTTC. This translates into CASSRTSGDPYNEQFF.

J is TRBJ2-5 and V is TRBV4-1, with 10 bases aligning to TRBD1. The CDR3 consists of 14 residues. V gave up 4 bases and J gave up 4 bases; unmatched junction bases: 3. The germline gives CDR1 MGHRA, CDR2 YSYEKL. The CDR3 nucleotides are TGCGCCAGCAGCCCGACAGGGGGCGGAGAGACCCAGTACTTC. Translation gives CASSPTGGGETQYF.

The J gene is TRBJ2-2, the V gene TRBV20-1, with unresolved D. V shed 3 bases and J shed 6 bases, with 11 bases lying between them. Germline V gene data show CDR1 as DFQATT and CDR2 as SNEGSKA (reference sequence). The CDR3 loop spans 13 amino acids. CDR3 sequence reads: CSASSPVAGELFF. CDR3 nucleotide sequence: TGCAGTGCTAGTTCCCCGGTGGCCGGGGAGCTGTTTTTT.

The V gene is TRBV5-1, the J gene TRBJ1-4, with D unresolved. Germline CDR1 and CDR2: SGHRS and YFSETQ. The germline V and J ends were trimmed by 5 bases and 5 bases, with 16 bases remaining between them. The CDR3 is made up of 15 amino acids. Written as DNA, the CDR3 is TGCGCCAGCAGACCCTCGCTAGATGCAAATGAAAAACTGTTTTTT. This gives the protein CASRPSLDANEKLFF.

This clone showed up just once. The chain carries TRBV27 and TRBJ1-1; a possible D gene is TRBD1 (5 bases). CDR3 length equals 14 residues. Trimming took 0 bases from V and 3 from J, leaving 8 bases between them. Germline V gives CDR1 MNHEY, CDR2 SMNVEV (reference sequence). The CDR3 nucleotides read TGTGCCAGCAGTTTATCGGGGGGGGACACTGAAGCTTTCTTT. This gives the protein CASSLSGGDTEAFF.

J is TRBJ2-2 and V is TRBV11-2; tentative D call: TRBD1 (6 bases). Trimming shortened V by 6 bases and J by 1 base, and 9 bases separated the two germline ends. The germline V gene encodes CDR1 SGHAT and CDR2 FQNNGV. The CDR3 totals 14 residues. CDR3 DNA: TGTGCCAGCAGGGACAGAATGAACACCGGGGAGCTGTTTTTT. As protein: CASRDRMNTGELFF. Using reference TRBV11-2 and TRBJ2-2 for the parts outside the CDR3, the full variable domain is EAGVAQSPRYKIIEKRQSVAFWCNPISGHATLYWYQQILGQGPKLLIQFQNNGVVDDSQLPKDRFSAERLKGVDSTLKIQPAKLEDSAVYLCASRDRMNTGELFFGEGSRLTVL.

V and J are TRBV19 and TRBJ1-2, with 9 bases fitting TRBD1. This CDR3 is built from 16 residues. V gave up 4 bases and J gave up 3 bases; unmatched junction bases: 9. CDR1 and CDR2 (germline): LNHDA, SQIVND (reference sequence). CDR3 residues: CASSRQHRGLDYGYTF. Written as DNA, the CDR3 is TGTGCCAGTAGTAGACAGCACAGGGGGCTAGACTATGGCTACACCTTC.

This rearrangement joins TRBV2 to TRBJ2-1, with TRBD2 as a possible D gene (5 bases). The V gene lost 9 bases and the J gene lost 2 bases, with 11 bases spanning the gap. The length of the CDR3 is 13 residues. Germline CDR1 and CDR2: SNHLY and FYNNEI. In DNA, the CDR3 is TGTGCCAGTGTCGGGGTCGCCTACAATGAGCAGTTCTTC. Translation: CASVGVAYNEQFF.

The rearrangement links TRBV19 to TRBJ1-2; maybe TRBD1 (6 bases). Germline lookup yields CDR1 LNHDA and CDR2 SQIVND (reference sequence). This CDR3 is built from 15 residues. The germline V and J ends were trimmed by 2 bases and 5 bases, with 15 bases remaining between them. The CDR3: CASSISGTPGYGYTF. The CDR3 DNA is TGTGCCAGTAGTATATCCGGGACACCAGGATATGGCTACACCTTC.

The genes are TRBV10-2 and TRBJ1-4; 11 bases map to TRBD1. J gave up 6 bases and V 3 bases, and 3 bases lay outside the gene matches. Per germline, CDR1 WSHSY and CDR2 SAAADI. The length of the CDR3 is 15 residues. CDR3 nucleotide sequence: TGCGCCAGCAGTGATAGGGGACAGGGGGATGAAAAACTGTTTTTT. It codes for CASSDRGQGDEKLFF.